The rows below give T cell receptor beta chains drawn from one sample of a study of PD-1 blockade in classical Hodgkin lymphoma. Clones were read by immunoSEQ multiplex PCR, and TCRdb kept only the in-frame ones, dropping some. The repertoire holds around 4,500 clones, with approximately 64% as singletons. The sample was peripheral blood mononuclear cells (PBMCs), taken before the second cycle of nivolumab. These receptors were obtained from a human donor with classical Hodgkin lymphoma. Both conserved end residues are part of each CDR3. D genes are given only for firm matches. Expanded clones are given a class, and other clones once, few, many or no size at all.

j_call | clone_size | v_call | d_call | cdr3_nt | cdr3_aa
TRBJ2-5 | - | TRBV11-2 | - | TGTGCCAGCAGCTTGGCTACCGCGGGACCGAGACTCCAAGAGACCCAGTACTTC | CASSLATAGPRLQETQYF
TRBJ2-4 | - | TRBV7-2 | - | TGTGCCAGCAGCTCTTGGGTAGCCAAAAACATTCAGTACTTC | CASSSWVAKNIQYF
TRBJ1-6 | once | TRBV7-9 | TRBD1 | TGTGCCAGCAGGCAGACAGGGGAAGGTTCACCCCTCCACTTT | CASRQTGEGSPLHF
TRBJ1-1 | - | TRBV30 | - | TGTGCCTGGAGACCGGCAGAGAGTAACACTGAAGCTTTCTTT | CAWRPAESNTEAFF
TRBJ1-3 | - | TRBV28 | - | TGTGCCAGCAGAGTTGACCGACCGCCGTCTGGAAACACCATATATTTT | CASRVDRPPSGNTIYF
TRBJ1-2 | few | TRBV25-1 | TRBD1 | TGTGCCAGCCAGGGGGCCTATGGCTACACCTTC | CASQGAYGYTF
TRBJ1-1 | - | TRBV18 | - | TGTGCCAGCTCACGTTCGGGCCAAATGAACACTGAAGCTTTCTTT | CASSRSGQMNTEAFF
TRBJ1-2 | - | TRBV5-1 | TRBD1 | TGCGCCAGCAGCGGCGGACAGGGTTTGACTAACTATGGCTACACCTTC | CASSGGQGLTNYGYTF
TRBJ1-2 | - | TRBV7-8 | TRBD1 | TGTGCCAGCAGCTCCAGAGCATCCGGGACAGGGGGTCAGGGCTACACCTTC | CASSSRASGTGGQGYTF
TRBJ2-7 | - | TRBV7-9 | - | TGTGCCAGCAGCCCGGACGGCTACGAGCAGTACTTC | CASSPDGYEQYF
TRBJ1-1 | few | TRBV6-1 | - | TGTGCCAGCAGTGATGCGGCAGCCGAGAACACTGAAGCTTTCTTT | CASSDAAAENTEAFF
TRBJ1-1 | - | TRBV6-1 | - | TGTGCCAGCAGTGAACGGCGGCTGAACACTGAAGCTTTCTTT | CASSERRLNTEAFF
TRBJ1-3 | - | TRBV19 | - | TGTGCCATCTCTGGGACTTACGGAAACACCATATATTTT | CAISGTYGNTIYF
TRBJ1-6 | - | TRBV4-1 | TRBD1 | TGCGCCAGCAGCCAGCCAGGACAGGGGAGCTATAATTCACCCCTCCACTTT | CASSQPGQGSYNSPLHF
TRBJ2-3 | few | TRBV11-2 | - | TGTGCCAGCAGCCGTACAGATACGCAGTATTTT | CASSRTDTQYF
TRBJ1-2 | - | TRBV28 | - | TGTGCCAGCCTCTCCTCATCGGCACAGCACTATGGCTACACCTTC | CASLSSSAQHYGYTF
TRBJ1-1 | - | TRBV9 | - | TGTGCCAGCAGCGCGGGGGGGCTCCGTGAAGCTTTCTTT | CASSAGGLREAFF
TRBJ1-2 | few | TRBV19 | - | TGTGCCAGTAGTCTACCTAACTATGGCTACACCTTC | CASSLPNYGYTF
TRBJ1-5 | few | TRBV7-9 | - | TGTGCCAGCAGCAAACAAGATCAGCCCCAGCATTTT | CASSKQDQPQHF
TRBJ1-3 | - | TRBV9 | - | TGTGCCAGCAGCTCGGACGGCAGCTCTGGAAACACCATATATTTT | CASSSDGSSGNTIYF
TRBJ2-7 | - | TRBV29-1 | TRBD2 | TGCAGCGTTGTAGCGGGAGACGCGGACGAGCAGTACTTC | CSVVAGDADEQYF
TRBJ1-5 | - | TRBV19 | - | TGTGCCAGTAACCAGGGAAGGTATAGCAATCAGCCCCAGCATTTT | CASNQGRYSNQPQHF
TRBJ1-6 | - | TRBV6-1 | TRBD1 | TGTGCCACCCTGGGACAGGGGAGTTCACCCCTCCACTTT | CATLGQGSSPLHF
TRBJ2-7 | - | TRBV4-3 | - | TGCGCCAGCAGCCAAGATCTCGACAGCTCCTACGAGCAGTACTTC | CASSQDLDSSYEQYF